This is a list of T cell receptor beta chains from one sample in a study of blood T cell repertoires in COVID-19. Using immunoSEQ multiplex PCR, the repertoire was profiled, and TCRdb retains in-frame clones only, with some absent. The sample includes roughly 160,000 clones, 70% to 90% seen only once; the top ten take around 6.6%. Input material: peripheral blood. The receptor source for this set is a middle-aged man with active or convalescent COVID-19. Each CDR3 is given with its conserved first and last residue. D genes are given only for firm matches. For some rows the clone size is stated as once, few or many, or as a class when expanded; others skip it.

abundance,v_gene,j_gene,len,d_gene,CDR3aa,CDR3nt
NA,TRBV7-6,TRBJ1-2,15,NA,CASSLRAGVDYGYTF,TGTGCCAGCAGCCTTCGAGCAGGGGTCGACTATGGCTACACCTTC
NA,TRBV2,TRBJ2-3,13,NA,CASSGFEEDTQYF,TGTGCCAGCAGTGGTTTTGAGGAAGATACGCAGTATTTT
NA,TRBV7-6,TRBJ2-5,15,TRBD1,CASSADRGVGETQYF,TGTGCCAGCAGCGCCGACAGGGGGGTCGGGGAGACCCAGTACTTC
NA,TRBV9,TRBJ2-1,14,NA,CASSVGGVDNEQFF,TGTGCCAGCAGCGTAGGGGGGGTCGACAATGAGCAGTTCTTC
NA,TRBV6-5,TRBJ1-5,15,NA,CASSYSTGNNQPQHF,TGTGCCAGCAGTTACTCTACAGGGAACAATCAGCCCCAGCATTTT
NA,TRBV24-1,TRBJ2-7,14,NA,CATSDPKAPYEQYF,TGTGCCACCAGTGACCCAAAAGCCCCGTACGAGCAGTACTTC
NA,TRBV7-2,TRBJ1-2,14,TRBD1,CASSPDRGQGGYTF,TGTGCCAGCAGCCCCGACAGGGGGCAGGGTGGCTACACCTTC
NA,TRBV10-3,TRBJ1-2,14,NA,CAISESMESYGYTF,TGTGCCATCAGTGAGTCGATGGAGAGTTATGGCTACACCTTC
NA,TRBV6-2/TRBV6-3,TRBJ2-5,14,TRBD1,CASSPVRGRETQYF,TGTGCCAGCAGCCCCGTAAGGGGGCGAGAGACCCAGTACTTC
NA,TRBV6-5,TRBJ2-7,14,NA,CASSYSRQSYEQYF,TGTGCCAGCAGTTACTCGAGGCAGAGCTACGAGCAGTACTTC
NA,TRBV5-1,TRBJ2-1,14,NA,CASSPGEGGNEQFF,TGCGCCAGCAGCCCGGGAGAGGGAGGCAATGAGCAGTTCTTC
once,TRBV7-8,TRBJ1-3,15,NA,CASSLGRASGNTIYF,TGTGCCAGCAGCTTAGGGAGGGCCTCTGGAAACACCATATATTTT
NA,TRBV5-1,TRBJ2-5,21,TRBD2,CASSSWVAASGVDLNQETQYF,TGCGCCAGCAGCTCATGGGTCGCGGCTAGCGGGGTGGATTTGAACCAAGAGACCCAGTACTTC
NA,TRBV10-3,TRBJ2-7,15,TRBD2,CAISEIGLAGYEQYF,TGTGCCATCAGTGAGATTGGACTAGCGGGGTACGAGCAGTACTTC
NA,TRBV6-5,TRBJ2-4,14,NA,CASSSSISKNIQYF,TGTGCCAGCAGTAGTAGTATATCCAAAAACATTCAGTACTTC
NA,TRBV3-1/TRBV3-2,TRBJ2-7,15,TRBD1,CASSPWDRGGREQYF,TGTGCCAGCAGCCCCTGGGACAGGGGAGGGAGAGAGCAGTACTTC
once,TRBV18,TRBJ1-6,16,TRBD1,CASSPVGGNSYSPLHF,TGTGCCAGCTCACCAGTAGGGGGCAATTCGTACTCACCCCTCCACTTT
NA,TRBV7-9,TRBJ1-1,13,TRBD1,CASSRDSNTEAFF,TGTGCCAGCAGCCGGGACAGCAACACTGAAGCTTTCTTT
NA,TRBV6-1,TRBJ2-7,17,NA,CASSEPRRGLLSYEQYF,TGTGCCAGCAGTGAACCCCGACGAGGGCTTCTATCCTACGAGCAGTACTTC
NA,TRBV24-1,TRBJ2-2,17,NA,CATSDQRQVANTGELFF,TGTGCCACCAGTGACCAACGACAGGTCGCGAACACCGGGGAGCTGTTTTTT
NA,TRBV10-3,TRBJ2-7,14,NA,CAISDGTRFYEQYF,TGTGCCATCAGTGATGGGACAAGATTTTACGAGCAGTACTTC
many,TRBV10-3,TRBJ2-1,18,TRBD2,CAISPGTSGRGGYNEQFF,TGTGCCATCAGTCCCGGGACTAGCGGGAGGGGCGGCTACAATGAGCAGTTCTTC
NA,TRBV2,TRBJ2-7,14,TRBD2,CASKRREGPYEQYF,TGTGCCAGCAAGAGGAGGGAGGGACCCTACGAGCAGTACTTC
NA,TRBV6-1,TRBJ2-7,13,NA,CASSESTYYEQYF,TGTGCCAGCAGTGAATCCACCTACTACGAGCAGTACTTC
NA,TRBV6-1,TRBJ1-1,15,TRBD1,CASSAAGTVNTEAFF,TGTGCCAGCAGTGCAGCCGGGACAGTGAACACTGAAGCTTTCTTT
NA,TRBV19,TRBJ2-1,11,NA,CASRGVHEQFF,TGTGCCAGTAGGGGCGTCCATGAGCAGTTCTTC
NA,TRBV3-1/TRBV3-2,TRBJ2-1,15,TRBD2,CASSQVLTSYGEQFF,TGTGCCAGCAGCCAAGTCTTGACTAGCTATGGTGAGCAGTTCTTC
NA,TRBV11-2,TRBJ2-7,13,TRBD1,CASSRDRAYEQYF,TGTGCCAGCAGCCGGGACAGAGCCTACGAGCAGTACTTC
NA,TRBV4-1,TRBJ1-4,14,TRBD1,CASSLYGTDEKLFF,TGCGCCAGCAGCCTTTACGGGACAGATGAAAAACTGTTTTTT
NA,TRBV28,TRBJ2-5,13,NA,CASSLQGGETQYF,TGTGCCAGCAGTTTACAGGGTGGGGAGACCCAGTACTTC
NA,TRBV20-1,TRBJ2-1,10,NA,CSANYNEQFF,TGCAGTGCCAACTACAATGAGCAGTTCTTC
NA,TRBV27,TRBJ2-7,17,TRBD2,CASSLISGSSHSYEQYF,TGTGCCAGCAGTTTAATAAGCGGGAGCTCCCACTCCTACGAGCAGTACTTC
NA,TRBV5-6,TRBJ1-2,12,NA,CASSLGAYGYTF,TGTGCCAGCAGCTTGGGGGCTTATGGCTACACCTTC
once,TRBV2,TRBJ2-5,16,TRBD2,CASSPGTSGVRETQYF,TGTGCCAGCAGCCCGGGGACTAGCGGGGTCCGGGAGACCCAGTACTTC
NA,TRBV7-9,TRBJ2-1,14,TRBD2,CASSQLAGWYEQFF,TGTGCCAGCAGCCAACTAGCGGGATGGTATGAGCAGTTCTTC
NA,TRBV19,TRBJ2-3,15,TRBD2,CASSISRGGPDTQYF,TGTGCCAGTAGTATCTCCCGGGGGGGCCCGGATACGCAGTATTTT
NA,TRBV7-2,TRBJ1-5,14,TRBD1,CASSSRQGEQPQHF,TGTGCCAGCAGCTCCAGACAGGGAGAGCAGCCCCAGCATTTT
NA,TRBV10-3,TRBJ2-3,14,NA,CAIRNTGSTDTQYF,TGTGCCATTCGAAATACGGGGAGCACAGATACGCAGTATTTT
once,TRBV2,TRBJ2-3,15,TRBD2,CASSETSGKVDTQYF,TGTGCCAGCAGCGAGACTAGCGGGAAGGTAGATACGCAGTATTTT
NA,TRBV27,TRBJ1-2,12,NA,CASSQRGYGYTF,TGTGCCAGCAGCCAAAGGGGCTATGGCTACACCTTC
NA,TRBV7-6,TRBJ1-1,16,TRBD1,CASRPRDRGRETEAFF,TGTGCCAGCAGACCCCGGGACAGGGGGCGGGAGACTGAAGCTTTCTTT
few,TRBV29-1,TRBJ1-4,14,NA,CSVELSGPDEKLFF,TGCAGCGTTGAACTCTCAGGGCCAGATGAAAAACTGTTTTTT
NA,TRBV19,TRBJ2-7,14,NA,CASSIAGVSYEQYF,TGTGCCAGTAGTATAGCGGGAGTCTCCTACGAGCAGTACTTC
once,TRBV7-3,TRBJ1-1,14,TRBD1,CASSPQGSVTEAFF,TGTGCCAGCAGCCCACAGGGGTCGGTCACTGAAGCTTTCTTT
NA,TRBV9,TRBJ1-6,15,NA,CASRVTDSNNSPLHF,TGTGCCAGCCGGGTCACAGACAGTAATAATTCACCCCTCCACTTT
NA,TRBV7-3,TRBJ2-1,13,NA,CASSSGTYNEQFF,TGTGCCAGCAGCTCAGGCACCTACAATGAGCAGTTCTTC